Presented here are 32 T cell receptor beta chains from one specimen sequenced in a study of T cells in Graves' hyperthyroidism and ophthalmopathy (dated by TCRdb to 2018 to 2020). The library was obtained by multiplex PCR. TCRdb lists the instrument as Illumina HiSeq 2000. Amplification of TCR beta CDR3 regions was carried out from RNA transcripts. The first round of RT-PCR for the TCR CDR3 was performed with the HTBI primer set and the Qiagen OneStep RT-PCR kit. TCRdb applied fastp at Q25 and MiXCR to the public reads, then kept only in-frame beta chains. Each record represents a unique CDR3 protein, reported with the most common genes and DNA among its rows. The sample table lists fewer than 300,000 distinct CDR3 sequences, around 25% of them with a count of one. The top ten constitute around 30% of the sample. Sample: blood. These receptors originate from a man aged 40-50 years with Graves' hyperthyroidism that later progressed to Graves' ophthalmopathy.

This clonotype was found many times. J is TRBJ2-5 and V is TRBV6-5; TRBD2 matches 7 bases. J was trimmed by 3 bases and V by 6 bases; bases with no gene match: 10. The CDR3 is 15 amino acids. CDR1 is MNHEY and CDR2 is SVGAGI in the germline V gene. The CDR3 region is CASSRRGGNEETQYF. The CDR3, as DNA: TGTGCCAGCAGCCGTAGGGGAGGGAATGAAGAGACCCAGTACTTC.

This clonotype appeared many times. An end of the junction does not agree with germline; a read error may underlie this. The CDR3 nucleotides are TGTGCCAGCAGTTACAATCAGTTCTATGGCTGCACCTTC. Its translation: CASSYNQFYGCTF. V and J are TRBV6-2 or TRBV6-3 and TRBJ1-2; the D is unclear. Germline assignment: CDR1 MNHEY and CDR2 SVGEGT. The CDR3 covers 13 residues.

V and J are TRBV6-2 or TRBV6-3 and TRBJ2-7, with D perhaps TRBD1 (6 bases). Germline assignment: CDR1 MNHEY and CDR2 SVGEGT. Trimming took 7 bases from V and 5 from J, leaving 15 bases between them. The CDR3 has 13 residues. CDR3 coding DNA: TGTGCCAGCACCGAACCACAGGGTAACGAGCAGTACTTC. It yields the protein CASTEPQGNEQYF.

This clonotype came up many times. The CDR3 protein is CASSPRRARFAFF. The CDR3 nucleotides read TGTGCCAGCAGTCCCCGGCGGGCCCGTTTTGCTTTCTTT. V gene TRBV27 combines with J gene TRBJ1-1; D not certain. The CDR3 spans 13 residues. Trimming pared 5 bases from V and 11 bases from J, leaving 18 bases between. The V gene's germline CDR1 is MNHEY and CDR2 SMNVEV (reference sequence).

This clonotype was seen at least ten times. The J gene is TRBJ2-1, the V gene TRBV13; the match to TRBD2 covers 11 bases. CDR3 length equals 15 residues. CDR1 is PRHDT and CDR2 is FYEKMQ in the germline V gene (reference sequence). With V trimmed by 3 bases and J by 8 bases, 6 bases remained unmatched. CDR3 coding DNA: TGTGCCAGCAGCTTGACTAGCGGGAAGGCTTATGAGCAGTTCTTC. Translated: CASSLTSGKAYEQFF.

This clonotype was seen many times. The chain uses TRBV19 and TRBJ2-7; 12 nucleotides align to TRBD2. Germline trimming cut 7 bases from V and 7 bases from J; bases unmatched to any gene: 11. The germline gives CDR1 LNHDA, CDR2 SQIVND (reference sequence). The CDR3 runs to 15 residues. The CDR3 DNA follows: TGTGCCAGTATTCAGACTAGCGGGAGCCCGGGAGAGCAGTACTTC. Its translation is CASIQTSGSPGEQYF.

In its sample, this clonotype was seen many times. The genes are TRBV9 and TRBJ2-7, with TRBD2 as a possible D gene (6 bases). Trimming pared 4 bases from V and 3 bases from J, leaving 14 bases between. Germline CDR1 is SGDLS and CDR2 is YYNGEE. The CDR3 totals 14 residues. Written as DNA, the CDR3 is TGTGCCAGCAGCTCGGACGTGGGAGGCTACGAGCAGTACTTC. This gives the protein CASSSDVGGYEQYF.

Concerning this clonotype itself: A read error is possible here, since a much larger clone lies one base away. The chain couples TRBV12-3 or TRBV12-4 to TRBJ2-7, with a tentative D call TRBD2 (5 bases). The CDR3 length is 14 residues. The V and J ends lost 7 bases and 0 bases respectively, with 13 bases between them. The CDR3 loop reads CASILQRSSYEQYF. DNA of the CDR3: TGTGCCAGCATTTTGCAGCGGAGCTCCTACGAGCAGTACTTC.

This clonotype has ten or more counts. The chain has TRBV6-1 and TRBJ2-2; D ambiguous. CDR3 length: 11 residues. Trimming removed 6 bases from V and 9 bases from J, with 8 bases in between. CDR1 and CDR2 from the germline V gene are MNHNS and SASEGT. The CDR3 protein is CASRLQRELFF. The CDR3 nucleotides read TGTGCCAGCAGGCTACAGCGGGAGCTGTTTTTT.

This clonotype appeared many times. The V call is TRBV28, the J call TRBJ2-7; D is perhaps TRBD2 (6 bases). Germline V gene lookup returns CDR1 MDHEN and CDR2 SYDVKM. CDR3 length: 15 amino acids. Trimming removed 10 bases at V and 3 bases at J, with 22 bases between. The CDR3 reads CATERPEVGGYEQYF. The CDR3 DNA sequence: TGTGCCACGGAGAGGCCGGAGGTGGGAGGCTACGAGCAGTACTTC.

This sequence joins TRBV6-2 or TRBV6-3 and TRBJ1-6; 8 bases agree with TRBD1. After removal of 5 bases from V and 8 bases from J, the junction contained 8 bases not matched to a gene. The CDR3 sequence is 15 residues long. CDR1 is MNHEY, CDR2 SVGEGT, per germline. CDR3 sequence: CASSGLGQDHSPLHF. In DNA form, the CDR3 reads TGTGCCAGCAGTGGACTGGGACAGGACCATTCACCCCTCCACTTT.

In this sample, this clonotype turned up a few times. The chain has TRBV3-1 and TRBJ2-2, with D unclear. Trimming pared 1 base from V and 1 base from J, leaving 7 bases between. The germline V gene has CDR1 LGHDT and CDR2 YNNKEL (reference sequence). The CDR3 totals 15 residues. CDR3 sequence reads: CASSQVYLNTGELFF. For the CDR3, the DNA is TGTGCCAGCAGCCAAGTATACTTGAACACCGGGGAGCTGTTTTTT.

This clonotype was seen many times. The rearrangement uses TRBV28 and TRBJ2-7; D remains unclear. V lost 5 bases and J lost 2, with 10 bases in between. CDR1 and CDR2 from the germline V gene are MDHEN and SYDVKM. CDR3 length equals 13 residues. The CDR3 here is CASSGSLAYEQYF. The CDR3 DNA is TGTGCCAGCAGTGGGTCGTTGGCCTACGAGCAGTACTTC.

This clonotype has a single count. This chain uses TRBV28 with TRBJ2-7; D is ambiguous. Between the trimmed V and J ends, which lost 5 bases and 1 base, there was a span of 9 bases. The CDR3 is made up of 13 amino acids. CDR1 MDHEN and CDR2 SYDVKM come from the germline V gene. In DNA, the CDR3 is TGTGCCAGCAGTCAGGCTCCATCCTACGAGCAGTACTTC. It codes for CASSQAPSYEQYF.

This clonotype was observed many times. This sequence joins TRBV27 and TRBJ2-3; weak D call: TRBD1 (6 bases). V gave up 6 bases and J gave up 0 bases, with 13 bases separating them. Germline V gene data show CDR1 as MNHEY and CDR2 as SMNVEV (reference sequence). There are 15 residues in the CDR3. The CDR3 DNA reads as TGTGCCAGCAGGCGACAGGATTATAGCACAGATACGCAGTATTTT. Its protein product is CASRRQDYSTDTQYF.

There are a few counts of this clonotype. This chain uses TRBV24-1 with TRBJ2-5; the D gene could be TRBD1 or TRBD2 (5 bases each). Germline V lookup: CDR1 KGHDR, CDR2 SFDVKD. With 3 bases removed from V and 4 bases from J, the gap between germline ends came to 11 bases. The CDR3 totals 14 residues. CDR3 DNA sequence: TGTGCCACCAGTGATCTCGGGGCGGGAGAGACCCAGTACTTC. Translating it yields CATSDLGAGETQYF.

This clonotype was recorded many times. This sequence joins TRBV20-1 and TRBJ1-2; 7 positions match TRBD1. The germline V gene encodes CDR1 DFQATT and CDR2 SNEGSKA (reference sequence). The CDR3 runs 12 residues. This CDR3 is CRTGNLGYGYTF. The CDR3 DNA sequence: TGCAGGACAGGGAACTTGGGCTATGGCTACACCTTC.

V usage is TRBV20-1 and J usage is TRBJ2-7; TRBD2 matches 7 bases. The CDR3 is 13 residues long. Trimming took 5 bases from V and 5 from J; bases not matched to a gene: 9. Germline V gives CDR1 DFQATT, CDR2 SNEGSKA (reference sequence). As DNA, the CDR3 is TGCAGTGCTGGAGCCGGGACTAATCACGAGCAGTACTTC. It specifies CSAGAGTNHEQYF.

There are many counts of this clonotype. The chain couples TRBV7-9 to TRBJ2-5; D is unclear. Looked up from germline, CDR1 is SEHNR and CDR2 is FQNEAQ (reference sequence). This CDR3 has 13 residues. V lost 5 bases to trimming and J lost 2 bases, with 9 bases between them. CDR3: CASSVDKQETQYF. CDR3 coding DNA: TGTGCCAGCAGCGTAGACAAGCAAGAGACCCAGTACTTC.

This rearrangement joins TRBV12-3 or TRBV12-4 to TRBJ2-2; D is uncertain. CDR3 length: 14 amino acids. Trimming stripped 6 bases from V and 2 bases from J, with 10 bases between. The DNA for the CDR3 is TGTGCCAGCAGATCCGGGCTTAACACCGGGGAGCTGTTTTTT. It yields the protein CASRSGLNTGELFF.

This clonotype has ten or more counts. The chain joins TRBV6-1 to TRBJ1-1, with D unclear. The V gene's germline CDR1 is MNHNS and CDR2 SASEGT. The CDR3 is 13 amino acids. Trimming removed 9 bases at V and 0 bases at J, with 11 bases between. CDR3 DNA: TGTGCCAGTCTCGGGCAGCTGAACACTGAAGCTTTCTTT. It encodes CASLGQLNTEAFF.

V is TRBV12-3 or TRBV12-4 and J is TRBJ2-7, with D possibly called TRBD1 or TRBD2 (5 bases each). The V end lost 5 bases, the J end lost 6 bases, and 23 bases lay between the germline ends. The CDR3 has 16 residues. In DNA, the CDR3 is TGTGCCAGCAGTCCCCCCGGGGCTCTCGGGGTGCGCGAGCAGTACTTC. It encodes CASSPPGALGVREQYF.

At least ten counts were recorded for this clonotype. The chain has TRBV28 and TRBJ2-2, with D hard to call. Deletions cut 3 bases from V and 6 bases from J, with 17 bases between. The CDR3 loop spans 16 amino acids. Germline CDR1 reads MDHEN; CDR2 reads SYDVKM. DNA of the CDR3: TGTGCCAGCAGTTTTGTCCGGCACGAGCGAGCCGGGGAGCTGTTTTTT. Protein product: CASSFVRHERAGELFF.

Many counts were recorded for this clonotype. This chain uses TRBV29-1 with TRBJ1-2, with D uncertain. Germline-derived CDR1 and CDR2 are SQVTM and ANQGSEA. The CDR3 length is 11 residues. The V end lost 1 base, the J end lost 6 bases, and 6 bases lay between the germline ends. The CDR3 here is CSVEGAHGYTF. The CDR3 bases are TGCAGCGTTGAAGGAGCGCATGGCTACACCTTC.

The rearrangement uses TRBV12-3 or TRBV12-4 and TRBJ2-5; a weak D match, TRBD2 (5 bases). The CDR3 has 14 amino acids. The germline V and J ends were trimmed by 2 bases and 7 bases, with 14 bases remaining between them. This chain's CDR3 is CASSLRTGSGTQYF. The CDR3 DNA reads TGTGCCAGCAGTTTAAGGACCGGCAGCGGGACCCAGTACTTC.

The CDR3 loop is CASLDRGLSYEQYF. The CDR3 DNA reads as TGTGCCAGCTTGGACAGGGGACTCTCCTACGAGCAGTACTTC. The rearrangement uses TRBV6-1 and TRBJ2-7; TRBD1 aligns across 9 bases. Trimming at V came to 8 bases and at J to 0 bases, leaving 5 bases not matched to a gene. The germline gives CDR1 MNHNS, CDR2 SASEGT. This CDR3 spans 14 amino acids.

This clonotype was seen repeatedly, ten times or more. This chain connects TRBV30 to TRBJ1-3, with 12 bases identical to TRBD1. The CDR3 covers 15 residues. The V gene end was trimmed by 8 bases and the J gene end by 3 bases; junction bases not matched to a gene: 8. The germline V gene encodes CDR1 GTSNPN and CDR2 SVGIG (reference sequence). The CDR3 coding sequence is TGTGCCCGGGTCGGGACAGGGGGCCGTGGAAACACCATATATTTT. This encodes CARVGTGGRGNTIYF. Full variable domain (remainder filled in from reference TRBV30 and TRBJ1-3): SQTIHQWPATLVQPVGSPLSLECTVEGTSNPNLYWYRQAAGRGLQLLFYSVGIGQISSEVPQNLSASRPQDRQFILSSKKLLLSDSGFYLCARVGTGGRGNTIYFGEGSWLTVV.

The chain couples TRBV12-3 or TRBV12-4 to TRBJ2-5; D call uncertain. V shed 5 bases and J shed 5 bases, with 9 bases lying between them. The CDR3 is 12 amino acids. The CDR3 region is CASSNIRETQYF. CDR3 nucleotide sequence: TGTGCCAGCAGTAACATCCGGGAGACCCAGTACTTC.

CDR3 in amino acids: CASSSITFEAFF. The DNA of the CDR3 is TGTGCCAGCAGTTCCATTACTTTTGAAGCTTTCTTT. The chain links TRBV6-2 or TRBV6-3 to TRBJ1-1; D unresolved. This CDR3 is 12 amino acids long. Germline lookup yields CDR1 MNHEY and CDR2 SVGEGT. V lost 4 bases and J 7 bases, leaving 10 bases between the germline ends.

CDR3 loop: CASSQFGYTGELFF. The CDR3, as DNA: TGTGCCAGCAGCCAATTCGGCTACACCGGGGAGCTGTTTTTT. The chain has TRBV3-1 and TRBJ2-2; D ambiguous. Looked up from germline, CDR1 is LGHDT and CDR2 is YNNKEL (reference sequence). CDR3 length equals 14 residues. Trimming removed 2 bases from V and 3 bases from J, with 7 bases in between.

The gene calls are TRBV6-5 and TRBJ1-2; 7 bases are shared with TRBD1. CDR1 and CDR2 (germline): MNHEY, SVGAGI. This CDR3 is built from 14 residues. V trimming: 5 bases; J trimming: 3 bases; junction bases outside the gene matches: 6. The CDR3 here is CASSHDRADYGYTF. The CDR3 DNA reads as TGTGCCAGCAGTCACGACAGGGCGGACTATGGCTACACCTTC.

This clonotype was recorded at least ten times. This sequence joins TRBV4-1 and TRBJ2-7; D possibly corresponds to TRBD1 (6 bases). CDR1 and CDR2 from the germline V gene are MGHRA and YSYEKL. The CDR3 extends over 17 amino acids. Trimming removed 4 bases from V and 3 bases from J, with 22 bases in between. The CDR3 spells CASSPPLDSLGFYEQYF. In nucleotides, the CDR3 is TGCGCCAGCAGCCCCCCACTGGACAGCCTGGGCTTCTACGAGCAGTACTTC.